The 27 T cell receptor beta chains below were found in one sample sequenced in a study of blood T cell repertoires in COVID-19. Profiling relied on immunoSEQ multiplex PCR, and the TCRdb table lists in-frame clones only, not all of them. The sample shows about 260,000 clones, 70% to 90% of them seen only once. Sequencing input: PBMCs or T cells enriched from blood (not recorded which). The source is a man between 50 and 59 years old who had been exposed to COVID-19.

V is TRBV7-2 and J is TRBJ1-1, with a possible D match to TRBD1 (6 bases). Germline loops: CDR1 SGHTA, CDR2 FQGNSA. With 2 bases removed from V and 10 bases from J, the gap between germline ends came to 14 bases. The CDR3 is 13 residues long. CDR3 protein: CASSLTTGPRAFF. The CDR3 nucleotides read TGTGCCAGCAGCTTAACGACAGGCCCACGAGCTTTCTTT.

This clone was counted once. The CDR3 DNA reads TGTGCCAGCAGGGGTCTGGAGACTACACGGGCCGGCTACACCTTC. Protein product: CASRGLETTRAGYTF. The V call is TRBV2, the J call TRBJ1-2; D remains unclear. CDR3 size: 15 residues. Germline CDR1 SNHLY, CDR2 FYNNEI. V lost 6 bases and J 8 bases, leaving 22 bases between the germline ends.

The CDR3 reads CASSQSRTEVYGYTF. CDR3 bases: TGTGCCAGCAGCCAATCCCGGACAGAGGTCTATGGCTACACCTTC. The J gene is TRBJ1-2, the V gene TRBV16; TRBD1 might be the D (6 bases). Germline V CDR1 and CDR2: KGHSY, FQNENV. The germline V and J ends were trimmed by 0 bases and 4 bases, with 12 bases remaining between them. The CDR3 sequence is 15 residues long. Supplemented by reference TRBV16 and TRBJ1-2, the full variable domain reads GEEVAQTPKHLVRGEGQKAKLYCAPIKGHSYVFWYQQVLKNEFKFLISFQNENVFDETGMPKERFSAKCLPNSPCSLEIQATKLEDSAVYFCASSQSRTEVYGYTFGSGTRLTVV.

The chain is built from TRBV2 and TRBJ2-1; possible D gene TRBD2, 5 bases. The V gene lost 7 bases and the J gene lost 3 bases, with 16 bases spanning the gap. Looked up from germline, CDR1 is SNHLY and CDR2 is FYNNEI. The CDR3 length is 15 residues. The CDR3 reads CASTTQAGSYNEQFF. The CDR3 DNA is TGTGCCAGCACCACCCAGGCGGGTAGCTACAATGAGCAGTTCTTC.

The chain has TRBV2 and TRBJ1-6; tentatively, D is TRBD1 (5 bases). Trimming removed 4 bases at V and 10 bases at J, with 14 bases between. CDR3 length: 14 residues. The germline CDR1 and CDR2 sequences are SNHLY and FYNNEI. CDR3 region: CASSGSVAGSPLHF. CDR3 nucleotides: TGTGCCAGCAGTGGAAGTGTGGCAGGGTCACCCCTCCACTTT.

CDR3: CATSRDLGSASSYNEQFF. The CDR3 bases are TGTGCCACCAGCAGAGATCTCGGAAGCGCGAGCTCCTACAATGAGCAGTTCTTC. The genes are TRBV15 and TRBJ2-1; no reliable D call. The CDR3 is made up of 18 amino acids. CDR1 is LNHNV and CDR2 is YYDKDF in the germline V gene (reference sequence). Trimming took off 0 bases at V and 0 bases at J, with 15 bases between the two ends.

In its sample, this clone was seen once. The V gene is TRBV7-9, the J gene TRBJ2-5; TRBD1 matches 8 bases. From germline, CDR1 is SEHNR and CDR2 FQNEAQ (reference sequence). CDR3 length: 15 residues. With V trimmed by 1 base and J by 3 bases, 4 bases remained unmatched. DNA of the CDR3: TGTGCCAGCAGCTTAGGCGGACAGGGTGAAGAGACCCAGTACTTC. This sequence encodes CASSLGGQGEETQYF.

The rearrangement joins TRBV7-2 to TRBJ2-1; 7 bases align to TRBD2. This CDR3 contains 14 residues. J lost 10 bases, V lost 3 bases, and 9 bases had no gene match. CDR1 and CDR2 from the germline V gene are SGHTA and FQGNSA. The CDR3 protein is CASSFETSWLEQFF. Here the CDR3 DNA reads TGTGCCAGCAGCTTCGAGACTAGCTGGTTAGAGCAGTTCTTC.

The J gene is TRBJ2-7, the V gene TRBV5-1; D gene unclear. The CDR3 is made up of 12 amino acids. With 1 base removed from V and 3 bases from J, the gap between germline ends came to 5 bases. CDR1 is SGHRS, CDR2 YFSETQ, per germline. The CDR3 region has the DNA TGCGCCAGCAGCTTGACTGTCTACGAGCAGTACGTC. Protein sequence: CASSLTVYEQYV.

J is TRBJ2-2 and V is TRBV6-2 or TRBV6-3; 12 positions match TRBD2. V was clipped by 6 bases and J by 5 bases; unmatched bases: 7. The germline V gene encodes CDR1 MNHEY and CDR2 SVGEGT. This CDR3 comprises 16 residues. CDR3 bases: TGTGCCAGCAGCCCTCAAGGGACTAGCGGGACCGGGGAGCTGTTTTTT. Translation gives CASSPQGTSGTGELFF.

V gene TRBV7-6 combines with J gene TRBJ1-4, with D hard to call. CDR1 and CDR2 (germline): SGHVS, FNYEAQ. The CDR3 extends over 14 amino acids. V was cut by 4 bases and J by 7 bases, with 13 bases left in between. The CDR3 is CASSSRIGGEKLFF. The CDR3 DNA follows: TGTGCCAGCAGCTCTCGAATCGGCGGTGAAAAACTGTTTTTT.

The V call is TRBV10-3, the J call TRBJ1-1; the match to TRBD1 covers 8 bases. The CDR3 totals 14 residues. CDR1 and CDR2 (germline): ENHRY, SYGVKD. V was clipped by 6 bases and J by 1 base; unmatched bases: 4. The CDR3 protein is CAIRWDRKNTEAFF. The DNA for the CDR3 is TGTGCCATCAGATGGGACAGGAAGAACACTGAAGCTTTCTTT.

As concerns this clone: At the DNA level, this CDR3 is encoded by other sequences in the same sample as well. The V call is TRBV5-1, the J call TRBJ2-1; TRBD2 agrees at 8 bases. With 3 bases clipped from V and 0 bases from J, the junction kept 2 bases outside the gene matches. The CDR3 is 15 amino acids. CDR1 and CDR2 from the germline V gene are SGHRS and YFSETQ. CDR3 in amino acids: CASSSLAGSYNEQFF. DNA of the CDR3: TGCGCCAGCAGCTCGCTAGCGGGCTCCTACAATGAGCAGTTCTTC.

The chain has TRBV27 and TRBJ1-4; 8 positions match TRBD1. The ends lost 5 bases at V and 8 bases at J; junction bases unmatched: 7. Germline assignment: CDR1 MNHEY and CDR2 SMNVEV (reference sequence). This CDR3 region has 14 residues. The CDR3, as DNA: TGTGCCAGCAGTCCGGACAGGGAGTGGGAAAAACTGTTTTTT. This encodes CASSPDREWEKLFF.

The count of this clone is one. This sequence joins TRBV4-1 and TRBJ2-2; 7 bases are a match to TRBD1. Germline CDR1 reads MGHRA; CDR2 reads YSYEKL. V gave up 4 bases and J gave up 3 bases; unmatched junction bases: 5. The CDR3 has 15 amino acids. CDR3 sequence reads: CASSPRTGDTGELFF. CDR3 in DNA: TGCGCCAGCAGCCCGCGGACAGGTGACACCGGGGAGCTGTTTTTT.

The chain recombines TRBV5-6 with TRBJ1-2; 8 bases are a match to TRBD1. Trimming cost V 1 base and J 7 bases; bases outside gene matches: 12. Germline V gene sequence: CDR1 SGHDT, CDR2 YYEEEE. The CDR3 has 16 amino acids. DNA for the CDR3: TGTGCCAGCAGCTTGTTTGGGACAGGTCTAATCCGTGGCTACACCTTC. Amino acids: CASSLFGTGLIRGYTF.

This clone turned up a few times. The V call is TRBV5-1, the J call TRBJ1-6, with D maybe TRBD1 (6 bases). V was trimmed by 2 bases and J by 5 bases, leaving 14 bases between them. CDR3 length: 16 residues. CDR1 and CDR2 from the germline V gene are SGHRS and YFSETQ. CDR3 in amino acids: CASSLQQGINNSPLHF. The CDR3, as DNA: TGCGCCAGCAGCTTACAGCAGGGGATAAATAATTCACCCCTCCACTTT.

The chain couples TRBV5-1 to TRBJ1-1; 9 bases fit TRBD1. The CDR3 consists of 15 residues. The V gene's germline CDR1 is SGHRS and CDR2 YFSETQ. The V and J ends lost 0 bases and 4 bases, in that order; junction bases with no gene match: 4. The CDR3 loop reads CASSLAWDRATEAFF. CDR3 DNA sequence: TGCGCCAGCAGCTTGGCCTGGGACAGGGCCACTGAAGCTTTCTTT.

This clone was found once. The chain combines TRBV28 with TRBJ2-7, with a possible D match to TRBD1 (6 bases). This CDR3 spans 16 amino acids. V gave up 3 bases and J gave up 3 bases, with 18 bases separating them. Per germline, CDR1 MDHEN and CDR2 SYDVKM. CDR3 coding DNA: TGTGCCAGCAGTTTCACTCGAAACAGGGCTATCTACGAGCAGTACTTC. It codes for CASSFTRNRAIYEQYF.

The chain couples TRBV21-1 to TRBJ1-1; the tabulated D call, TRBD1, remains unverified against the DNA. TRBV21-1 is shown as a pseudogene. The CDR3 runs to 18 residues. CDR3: CASKAGTGILTMNTEAFF. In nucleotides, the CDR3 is TGTGCCAGCAAAGCCGGGACAGGGATTCTTACTATGAACACTGAAGCTTTCTTT.

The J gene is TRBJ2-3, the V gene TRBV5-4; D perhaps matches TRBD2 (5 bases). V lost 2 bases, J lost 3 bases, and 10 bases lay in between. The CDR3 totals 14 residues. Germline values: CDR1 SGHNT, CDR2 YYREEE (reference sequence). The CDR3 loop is CASSLRTETDTQYF. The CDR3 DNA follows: TGTGCCAGCAGCTTACGGACTGAAACAGATACGCAGTATTTT.

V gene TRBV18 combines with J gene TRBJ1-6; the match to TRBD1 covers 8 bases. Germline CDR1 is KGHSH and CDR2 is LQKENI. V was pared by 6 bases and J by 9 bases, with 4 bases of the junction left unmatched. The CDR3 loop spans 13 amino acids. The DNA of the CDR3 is TGTGCCAGCTCCCCCGGACAGGGTTCACCCCTCCACTTT. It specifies CASSPGQGSPLHF.

The CDR3 nucleotides read TGTGCCAGCAGCTTGGTTGCGGGGTTGAGCAATCAGCCCCAGCATTTT. Encoded protein: CASSLVAGLSNQPQHF. The chain combines TRBV5-5 with TRBJ1-5; no definite D call. The CDR3 contains 16 residues. The V gene's germline CDR1 is SGHKS and CDR2 YYEKEE (reference sequence). Trimming stripped 0 bases from V and 1 base from J, with 11 bases between.

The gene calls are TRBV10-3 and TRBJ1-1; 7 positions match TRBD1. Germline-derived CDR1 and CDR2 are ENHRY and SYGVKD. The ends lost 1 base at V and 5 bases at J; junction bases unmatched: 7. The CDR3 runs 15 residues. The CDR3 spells CAISEYGQAVTEAFF. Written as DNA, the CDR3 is TGTGCCATCAGTGAGTATGGACAGGCAGTAACTGAAGCTTTCTTT.

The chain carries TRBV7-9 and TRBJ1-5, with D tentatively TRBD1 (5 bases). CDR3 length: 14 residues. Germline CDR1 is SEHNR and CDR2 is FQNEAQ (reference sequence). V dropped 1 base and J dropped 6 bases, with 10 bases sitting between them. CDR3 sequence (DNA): TGTGCCAGCAGCTTAGGGGGACTGGGTCAGCCCCAGCATTTT. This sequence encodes CASSLGGLGQPQHF.

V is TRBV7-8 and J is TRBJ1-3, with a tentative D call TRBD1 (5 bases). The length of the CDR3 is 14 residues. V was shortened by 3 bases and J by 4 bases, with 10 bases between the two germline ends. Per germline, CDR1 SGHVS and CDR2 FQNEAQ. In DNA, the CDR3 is TGTGCCAGCAGCTTGGAGGGGTACGGAAACACCATATATTTT. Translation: CASSLEGYGNTIYF.

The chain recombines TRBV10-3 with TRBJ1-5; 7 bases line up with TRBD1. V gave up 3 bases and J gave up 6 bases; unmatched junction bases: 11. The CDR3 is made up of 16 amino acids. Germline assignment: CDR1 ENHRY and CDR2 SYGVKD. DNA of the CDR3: TGTGCCATCAGTGATCCAGACAGGGAGGTTAGTCAGCCCCAGCATTTT. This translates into CAISDPDREVSQPQHF.